This T cell receptor beta chain was captured in a study of T-cell memory formation after mild COVID-19 listed by TCRdb under 2021. About the investigation overall: TCR sequence clusters from the two donors were largely donor specific. Longitudinal TCRalpha and TCRbeta repertoire sequencing tracked T-cell clones expanding and contracting after mild COVID-19 in a couple of donors. Two young, previously healthy adult volunteers, one female and one male, were included in the cohort.

This clonotype was recorded a few times. The antigen this receptor binds is unknown. No base-level quality is on record; no much larger clone is a single base apart. PBMCs were isolated by Ficoll-Paque density gradient centrifugation. The reads were generated on an Illumina NovaSeq 6000. TCRalpha and TCRbeta cDNA libraries were built by 5'RACE with constant-segment primers, adding sample barcodes and unique molecular identifiers. RNA was extracted from every sample with Trizol reagent. Libraries were amplified in two PCR steps, with a second sample barcode and Illumina TruSeq adapters added in the second step. The libraries were sequenced on an Illumina NovaSeq using 2 x 150 bp paired-end reads. Under the source paper's analysis protocol: The reads were demultiplexed and collapsed into UMI-guided consensus sequences using migec v1.2.7. Using mixcr v2.1.11, UMI consensuses were aligned to TRA and TRB V and J templates and then assembled into clonotypes. A clonotype was counted as expanded or contracted only if both edgeR and NoisET called the change significant, with noise models trained on biological replicates. edgeR calls used a false discovery rate-adjusted p below 0.01 and a log2 fold-change threshold of 1. As an exploratory analysis of dynamics, max-normalized trajectories of the 1000 most abundant clonotypes were examined with PCA combined with hierarchical clustering. Separately sequenced CD4+ and CD8+ repertoires were used to assign the CD4 or CD8 phenotype of responding clones. TCRdb passed the public sequencing reads through fastp at Q25 and MiXCR, retaining productive beta sequences. All rows with the same CDR3 protein become a single entry with the most common DNA and genes. TCRdb, rather than the study authors, made the V and J calls. The sample includes 110,000 to 150,000 distinct CDR3 sequences, with roughly 24% observed a single time. The top ten clones comprise around a quarter of the sample.

The research as a whole found: The detection of some responding clones in pre-infection memory suggests that pre-existing cross-reactive memory T cells joined the SARS-CoV-2 response. Whether the second-wave clones peaking on day 37 were SARS-CoV-2 specific was not confirmed. The study included only a couple of mild cases, and larger cohorts that include severe cases with pre-infection samples were judged to be necessary. Contracting CD4+ clones were found mainly in CM and EM memory subsets, while CD8+ clones were enriched in EMRA. From day 15 to 85, contracting clones showed balanced CD4/CD8 phenotypes, whereas a second wave of clones that expanded from day 15 to 37 leaned towards CD4+.

V sheds 5 bases and J sheds 6 bases, leaving 17 bases between their ends. The cysteine opens and the phenylalanine closes a CDR3 of 14 amino acids. Only the CDR3 DNA is retained, 42 bases long and in frame from the first base. The sequencing input was PBMCs or a T cell subset sorted from them (not recorded which). The V gene is TRBV12-3 or TRBV12-4 and the J gene is TRBJ2-7; a tentative D call is TRBD1 (5 bases match). This sequence originates from an adult woman who had mild COVID-19 (a few samples of this study predate the infection). The sample titles of this study are shuffled in the database, so cell type and time point are left out; the donor was told from shared clones. The CDR3 protein sequence reads: CASSGAGSGAEQYF. Here is the DNA: TGTGCCAGCAGTGGGGCTGGATCAGGCGCCGAGCAGTACTTC.